The T cell receptor (beta chain) under discussion was sequenced for a study of T cell responses to AZD1222 COVID-19 vaccine (dated by TCRdb to the early 2020s). Broadly, across the study: A total of just over 230 trial participants underwent TCR sequencing, of whom around 200 received two doses of AZD1222 and approximately 25 received two doses of the MenACWY control vaccine. Trial participants were enrolled by age into 18-55, 56-69 and 70-plus year subgroups, with approximately 160, 26 and 62 TCR-sequenced participants respectively.

The CDR3 regions of human TCRbeta chains were analyzed by immunosequencing. In the source study's methods: TCRs in the repertoires were compared against a reference library of SARS-CoV-2-specific TCRs that had been generated with the MIRA antigen-specificity platform. Breadth meant the fraction of unique TCRs that were SARS-CoV-2-associated, whereas depth meant the fraction of total T cells that were SARS-CoV-2-associated. Using the MIRA data, every spike-specific TCR was mapped to the spike region that the TCR reacted to and assigned to either a CD4 or a CD8 class. Log10-transformed breadth and depth values were compared by one-way ANOVA with Sidak's multiple comparisons tests. What TCRdb holds here is the immuneACCESS table cut down to in-frame rearrangements. Part of the clones is not present; checked against another copy, under half of the missing clones reflect an unresolved V gene, and the others are unexplained. V and J calls plus clone size are reproduced from that table; the DNA served to infer D and trimming. Recorded for this sample are 120,000 to 150,000 clones; 70% to 90% of them occurred a single time. The leading ten clones occupy 3% to 4% of the sample.

On the study overall, not on this receptor specifically: Nearly half of unique spike-specific TCRs reportedly recognized epitopes outside regions mutated in the B.1.351 and B.1.1.7 variants. Spike-specific TCR breadth and depth rose significantly after two AZD1222 doses compared with day 0 and with MenACWY recipients. Vaccine-associated CD4 TCRs spanned the whole spike protein, with dominant responses in regions 160-218 and 743-854. In the small 56-69-year group, the increase in depth fell short of significance, most likely because of low power. Conclusions about previously exposed vaccinees were limited because only six or seven AZD1222 recipients were SARS-CoV-2 seropositive at baseline. Most participants were white British and females outnumbered males, and the authors suggested that clonal diversity may have been underestimated. No day 14 peak-response samples were available, so repertoires were characterized only after the peak T cell response.

The time point label corresponds to: baseline before first vaccination. The treatment or condition label on this specimen signifies: meningococcal conjugate vaccine given as trial control. The vaccinee samples were drawn from two UK trials, COV001 and COV002, one of which was a single-blind randomized controlled phase 2/3 trial testing AZD1222 (ChAdOx1 nCoV-19) in healthy adults. For TCRbeta chain sequencing, PBMC samples were collected from trial participants at day 0 and at day 28 after the second dose. Notes on this clone: Its antigen remains unidentified. No base quality values were provided; no much bigger clone lies one nucleotide off.

The germline V gene specifies SGDLS as CDR1 and YYNGEE as CDR2. From the cysteine through the phenylalanine, the CDR3 covers 15 amino acids. Only the CDR3 portion is preserved as DNA: 45 bases, with reading frame beginning at the first base. V is cut by 0 bases and J by 8 bases, and the space between the germline ends is 14 bases. This sequence was found in an adult in good health. Sequenced material: peripheral blood, taken on day 0 of MenACWY control vaccination. The V and J genes are TRBV9 and TRBJ1-4, with the D gene not confidently named. The sequenced DNA is TGTGCCAGCAGCGTAGCTAACACAGCACAGGAAAAACTGTTTTTT. Translation gives CASSVANTAQEKLFF.